This T cell receptor beta chain was identified in a study of STAT5B mutations in CD4+ large granular lymphocyte leukemia. Germline V CDR1 and CDR2: SGHTA, FQGNSA. J gave up 2 bases and V 6 bases, and 6 bases lay outside the gene matches. The CDR3 loop spans 15 amino acids. This clone was observed once. Its antigen is currently unknown. General study findings and limits: Patient CD4-sorted repertoires stayed more clonal than healthy ones after leukemic-clone removal. 8/27 top patient clones versus 2/35 control clones were TRBV06-family. Higher CD4+ than CD8+ T-LGLL clonality might reflect small sample size.

Clones were sequenced by immunoSEQ multiplex PCR, and TCRdb holds only the in-frame ones, with some missing. The table lists 20,000 to 25,000 clones, 60% to 80% of them singletons. The rearrangement joins TRBV7-2 to TRBJ2-5; 10 bases are a match to TRBD1. This sequence was found in a human donor in good health. Input material: CD4+ T cells from blood buffy coats. This chain's CDR3 is CASSDPGQGQETQYF. The CDR3 nucleotides read TGTGCCAGCAGTGACCCGGGACAGGGGCAAGAGACCCAGTACTTC.